This T cell receptor beta chain was profiled in a study of cytomegalovirus exposure and HLA in healthy donors. Study-wide context: Researchers previously reported finding about 110 million unique TCR beta sequences from 150 million to 200 million T cells. Ancestry clustering placed about 80% of approximately 420 genotyped donors in the Caucasian-associated cluster.

PCR was performed using 60 Vbeta and 13 Jbeta primers. Measured with immunoSEQ multiplex PCR; TCRdb has only the in-frame clones, and not every one. Here the sample spans approximately 95,000 clones, about 80% being singletons. As for this clone: What it binds is unknown.

The CDR3 runs 16 residues. J lost 2 bases, V lost 2 bases, and 7 bases had no gene match. Germline loops: CDR1 MNHEY, CDR2 SVGAGI. Overall study results and limits: A later analysis linked a missense variant in DCLRE1C to the trimming of TCR beta V and J genes.

The origin of this receptor is a man between 18 and 35 years old in good health and CMV-seropositive. The V call is TRBV6-5, the J call TRBJ2-7, with 9 bases identical to TRBD1. Sequencing was carried out using PBMCs. The CDR3, as DNA: TGTGCCAGCAGTTACAGGGACAGGGCAACCACCTACGAGCAGTACTTC. This sequence encodes CASSYRDRATTYEQYF.